This TCR beta chain came from a study of beta chain features in type 1 diabetes. Since all of the isolated RNA was reverse transcribed, expressed TCRB transcripts were what got sequenced. The data were produced by immunoSEQ multiplex PCR, yet TCRdb's version contains in-frame clones alone and is incomplete. The sample comprises around 450,000 clones, more than 9.5% of which are singletons, and over 0.035% rests with the top ten. This clone was found a few times. Its target is unknown. One heparinised draw of blood, averaging approximately 110 mL, came from each donor. Each of the CD4+ naive, central memory, regulatory and stem cell-like memory populations was sorted via CD45RO/CCR7/CD25/CD127/CD95/CD27. Findings and limits, study-wide: Any HLA type influence on TCRB rearrangement was left unresolved here. The study found that naive, central memory and Treg TCRB repertoires appeared more similar in patients than in healthy donors.

Germline CDR1 LNHDA, CDR2 SQIVND (reference sequence). The CDR3 loop spans 12 amino acids. The V and J ends lost 4 bases and 4 bases respectively, with 6 bases between them. Sequencing was done on a sample of naive CD4+ T cells from blood. The source is a woman younger than 35 in good health. This chain joins TRBV19 and TRBJ2-3; tentatively, D is TRBD2 (5 bases). The CDR3 DNA reads as TGTGCCAGTAGTAGAGGGCCAGATACGCAGTATTTT. Amino acid sequence: CASSRGPDTQYF.